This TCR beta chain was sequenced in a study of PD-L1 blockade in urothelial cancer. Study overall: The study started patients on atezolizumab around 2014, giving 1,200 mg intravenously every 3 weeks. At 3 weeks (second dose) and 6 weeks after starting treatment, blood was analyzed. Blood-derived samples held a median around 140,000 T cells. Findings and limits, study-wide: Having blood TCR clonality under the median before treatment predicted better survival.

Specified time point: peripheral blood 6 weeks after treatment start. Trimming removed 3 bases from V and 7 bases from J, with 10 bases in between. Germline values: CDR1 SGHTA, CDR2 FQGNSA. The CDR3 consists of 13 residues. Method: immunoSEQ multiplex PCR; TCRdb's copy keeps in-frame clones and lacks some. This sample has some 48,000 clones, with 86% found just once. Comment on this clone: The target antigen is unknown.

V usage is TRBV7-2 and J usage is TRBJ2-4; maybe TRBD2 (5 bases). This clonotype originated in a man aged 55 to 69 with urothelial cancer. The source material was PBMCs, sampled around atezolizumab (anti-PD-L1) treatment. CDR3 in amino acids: CASSFLTGNIQYF. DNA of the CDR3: TGTGCCAGCAGCTTTTTGACGGGGAACATTCAGTACTTC.